This T cell receptor beta chain was identified in a study of beta chain features in type 1 diabetes. Regarding the study as a whole: In the patient group, naive, central memory and Treg TCRB repertoires seemed more alike than in the healthy donor group.

What was sequenced were expressed TCRB transcripts, since all of the isolated RNA had been reverse transcribed. Using immunoSEQ multiplex PCR, the repertoire was profiled, and TCRdb retains in-frame clones only, with some absent. The sample records about 360,000 clones, approximately 12% being singletons. Via the markers CD45RO/CCR7/CD25/CD127/CD95/CD27, stem cell-like memory, regulatory, central memory and naive CD4+ cells were sorted. This clone was found a few times. Its target is not known. The CDR3 is 14 amino acids. The germline V and J ends were trimmed by 2 bases and 0 bases, with 8 bases remaining between them. Germline V gene lookup returns CDR1 SGHRS and CDR2 YFSETQ.

The receptor was isolated from a man in his late teens or twenties in good health. The chain combines TRBV5-1 with TRBJ2-5, with a weak D call TRBD2 (5 bases). Sequencing was done on a sample of naive CD4+ T cells from blood. The CDR3 nucleotides read TGCGCCAGCAGCTTAGGGCGGGACCAAGAGACCCAGTACTTC. Translated: CASSLGRDQETQYF.